A selection of T cell receptor beta chains follows, all from one sample in a study of human T cells and chemical hapten exposure. Each CDR3 protein gets one entry after TCRdb re-called the RACE reads with MiXCR. The data contain tens of thousands of distinct CDR3 sequences, around 5.9% of them singletons. Source material: whole blood. These receptors were collected from a human donor in good health. Some clones in this sample may be carry-over from other donors' samples. Both conserved end residues are part of each CDR3. The D gene is left open where the match is weak. Clone size is not always given. Where it is, it says once, few, many or a class for expanded clones.

cdr3_nt cdr3_aa j_call clone_size d_call v_call
TGTGCCAGCATTTGGACAGGGAGGTCCGAGCAGTACTTC CASIWTGRSEQYF TRBJ2-7 many NA TRBV21-1
TGCAGCTCACAGGCCGGAAACCAAGAGACCCAGTACTTC CSSQAGNQETQYF TRBJ2-5 many NA TRBV29-1
TGTGCCTGTCACGCGAAGGCCCCGGAGACCGGGGAGCTGTTTTTT CACHAKAPETGELFF TRBJ2-2 many NA TRBV30
TGTGCCGGCTTATCATTGGATACGCAGTATTTT CAGLSLDTQYF TRBJ2-3 many NA TRBV2
TGTGCCAGCAGACGGGGGGGACAGGGCTTCGATGAGCAGTTCTTC CASRRGGQGFDEQFF TRBJ2-1 many NA TRBV12-3/TRBV12-4
TGTGCCAGCAGTTTATGGCAGGGGGGTGGCTACACCTTC CASSLWQGGGYTF TRBJ1-2 NA TRBD1 TRBV27
TGCAGCGTTGAAGATCCCCCTGAAGCTTTCTTT CSVEDPPEAFF TRBJ1-1 few NA TRBV29-1
TGTGCCAGCAGCCTCGACACAGATACGCAGTATTTT CASSLDTDTQYF TRBJ2-3 many NA TRBV7-2
TGTGCCAGCCCTAGGGGGCTACCCTTGGATACGCAGTATTTT CASPRGLPLDTQYF TRBJ2-3 NA TRBD1 TRBV2
TGTGCCAGCAGTGAAGCGGGGGGAGTCAATTCACCCCTCCACTTT CASSEAGGVNSPLHF TRBJ1-6 few NA TRBV2
TGCAGTGCTAGTGAGGGGCCTTACACTGAAGCTTTCTTT CSASEGPYTEAFF TRBJ1-1 many NA TRBV20-1
TGCAGTGCTACCGGGGTAGTCAACGAGCAGTACTTC CSATGVVNEQYF TRBJ2-7 many NA TRBV20-1
TGTGCCAGCCAGGCCTGGGGTACTGAAGCTTTCTTT CASQAWGTEAFF TRBJ1-1 many NA TRBV2
TGTGCCAGCAGCCGCCCCACAGATACGCAGTATTTT CASSRPTDTQYF TRBJ2-3 many NA TRBV11-2
TGCGCCAGCAGTGAAGGTGGGAATTCACCCCTCCACTTT CASSEGGNSPLHF TRBJ1-6 many NA TRBV10-2
TGTGCCAGCAGTGGGAACACTGAAGCTTTCTTT CASSGNTEAFF TRBJ1-1 NA NA TRBV12-3/TRBV12-4
TGTGCCAGTAGTAAGCCGGGACACCTGCCTGGGGCCAACGTCCTGACTTTC CASSKPGHLPGANVLTF TRBJ2-6 few NA TRBV19
TGTGCCAGCAGCTTAGTACCAGGAGACACTGAAGCTTTCTTT CASSLVPGDTEAFF TRBJ1-1 many NA TRBV7-8
TGTGCCAGCGGGGGAACCTTCTATGGCTACACCTTC CASGGTFYGYTF TRBJ1-2 many NA TRBV7-2
TGTGCCAGCAGCTTAGGCCGCGCCACAGATACGCAGTATTTT CASSLGRATDTQYF TRBJ2-3 many NA TRBV7-2
TGTGCCAGCAGTTTATTTGGGGTTTTAGGCACTGAAGCTTTCTTT CASSLFGVLGTEAFF TRBJ1-1 many NA TRBV28
TGCACCCTGGGCAGGAGACTACATAACTATGGCTACACCTTC CTLGRRLHNYGYTF TRBJ1-2 NA NA TRBV20-1
TGCAGTGCTAGAGGAGTCGCGAGAGGGGGGGGAGCAGATACGCAGTATTTT CSARGVARGGGADTQYF TRBJ2-3 few NA TRBV20-1
TGTGCCAGCAGACCAATAGTAATCAGGGTAAACACTGAAGCTTTCTTT CASRPIVIRVNTEAFF TRBJ1-1 many NA TRBV27
TGCAGCGTTCAGGGACAGGGGAACACCGGGGAGCTGTTTTTT CSVQGQGNTGELFF TRBJ2-2 many TRBD1 TRBV29-1
TGCGCCAGCAGCCAAGCACAGGGTGGGGATCAGCCCCAGCATTTT CASSQAQGGDQPQHF TRBJ1-5 NA NA TRBV4-1
TGCAGCGGGACTAAAGGGGACGAGCAGTACTTC CSGTKGDEQYF TRBJ2-7 few NA TRBV29-1
TGTGCCACCAGTGACCCGACTACATATACGCAGTATTTT CATSDPTTYTQYF TRBJ2-3 many NA TRBV24-1
TGTGCCAGCACCTACAATCAGCCCCAGCATTTT CASTYNQPQHF TRBJ1-5 many NA TRBV27
TGCGCCAGCAGCCAAGATCTAGTCTCTGGAAACACCATATATTTT CASSQDLVSGNTIYF TRBJ1-3 NA NA TRBV4-3
TGCAGTGCTAGCCGGGGCCCCAATCAGCCCCAGCATTTT CSASRGPNQPQHF TRBJ1-5 many NA TRBV20-1
TGTGCCATCAGTGAGTCACTGAATCGCCTTGAAGCTTTCTTT CAISESLNRLEAFF TRBJ1-1 many NA TRBV10-3
TGCGCCAGCAGCTCAGAACCGGGACAGTACTACGAGCAGTACTTC CASSSEPGQYYEQYF TRBJ2-7 many TRBD1 TRBV5-1
TGTGCCAGCACCCTAGCGGGGTTGGGGTTTACGCAGTATTTT CASTLAGLGFTQYF TRBJ2-3 many TRBD2 TRBV12-3/TRBV12-4
TGCAGCGTGACTACCTCTGGAAACACCATATATTTT CSVTTSGNTIYF TRBJ1-3 many NA TRBV29-1
TGCGCCAGCAGCTCCCTAACATTGACAGGCTCTGAAGAGACCCAGTACTTC CASSSLTLTGSEETQYF TRBJ2-5 NA NA TRBV5-1
TGCAGTGCTAGATTAAGGGACGGAGGAACCTACGAGCAGTACTTC CSARLRDGGTYEQYF TRBJ2-7 many NA TRBV20-1
TGCGCCACCAAGGACAGGGCAGGGGCCAACGTCCTGACTTTC CATKDRAGANVLTF TRBJ2-6 many TRBD1 TRBV10-2
TGCAGTGCAGACGACAGGGAGGCCTACGAGCAGTACTTC CSADDREAYEQYF TRBJ2-7 few NA TRBV20-1
TGTGCCAGCAGTTTTAAGGGCAGCTCGGGAGATACGCAGTATTTT CASSFKGSSGDTQYF TRBJ2-3 many NA TRBV27
TGTGCCATCAGTGGAAACCTCTACGAGCAGTACTTC CAISGNLYEQYF TRBJ2-7 many NA TRBV10-3
TGTGCCAGCAGTGTGGACAGGGGAAACACTGAAGCTTTCTTT CASSVDRGNTEAFF TRBJ1-1 many TRBD1 TRBV2
TGTGCCAGCATACTAGCGGGAGGGGACGAGCAGTACTTC CASILAGGDEQYF TRBJ2-7 many TRBD2 TRBV28
TGTGCCAGCCTAGGGAGGGGCAGCGGAAAGGGAAGCTACAATGAGCAGTTCTTC CASLGRGSGKGSYNEQFF TRBJ2-1 few TRBD2 TRBV6-2/TRBV6-3
TGCGCCAGCAGCCAACGACAGGGCTACGAGCAGTACTTC CASSQRQGYEQYF TRBJ2-7 NA TRBD1 TRBV4-3
TGTGCCAGCAGTTTAGGGTCAGGAGGTGCTTTCTTT CASSLGSGGAFF TRBJ1-1 many NA TRBV12-3/TRBV12-4
TGTGCCAGCAGTTACGAGTGGGGGGGCGCTTGGGCTTTCTTT CASSYEWGGAWAFF TRBJ1-1 few NA TRBV6-6
TGTGCCAGCAGTCGGACCCGCACAGATACGCAGTATTTT CASSRTRTDTQYF TRBJ2-3 many NA TRBV27
TGTGCCAGGACCGCGGGACAGGGACTATACGAGCAGTACTTC CARTAGQGLYEQYF TRBJ2-7 NA TRBD1 TRBV7-2
TGTGCCAGCAGTTACTCGCCGGGGGCTACCTCTCCGGCCCAGCATTTT CASSYSPGATSPAQHF TRBJ1-5 few NA TRBV6-6
TGTGCCAGCAGCGTCACAGGGAACGAAGCCTACGAGCAGTACTTC CASSVTGNEAYEQYF TRBJ2-7 NA NA TRBV9
TGTGCCAGCAGTTACCCGACTAGCGGGAGGAATGAGCAGTTCTTC CASSYPTSGRNEQFF TRBJ2-1 many TRBD2 TRBV6-6
TGTGCCAGCAGTCCGTCACTGGGGACTCTAGCCCAGTACTTC CASSPSLGTLAQYF TRBJ2-5 few NA TRBV25-1
TGTGCCAGCCAACTCGGGGCTTCACCCCTCCACTTT CASQLGASPLHF TRBJ1-6 many NA TRBV28
TGTGCCAGCAGCCAAGTTCTAGTCTCCTACGAGCAGTACTTC CASSQVLVSYEQYF TRBJ2-7 few NA TRBV3-1
TGCAGTGCTAGATCGGCCGTCACTGAAGCTTTCTTT CSARSAVTEAFF TRBJ1-1 few NA TRBV20-1
TGCAGTGCTAGGCGACAGCCCGCGGGCACCGGGGAGCTGTTTTTT CSARRQPAGTGELFF TRBJ2-2 NA NA TRBV20-1
TGTGCCAGCAGCTTGTTTACAGGGAGGTCTGGGGCCAACGTCCTGACTTTC CASSLFTGRSGANVLTF TRBJ2-6 many NA TRBV7-9
TGCAGTGCTAGACCAGTTTTGGTCCAGAACACTGAAGCTTTCTTT CSARPVLVQNTEAFF TRBJ1-1 many NA TRBV20-1